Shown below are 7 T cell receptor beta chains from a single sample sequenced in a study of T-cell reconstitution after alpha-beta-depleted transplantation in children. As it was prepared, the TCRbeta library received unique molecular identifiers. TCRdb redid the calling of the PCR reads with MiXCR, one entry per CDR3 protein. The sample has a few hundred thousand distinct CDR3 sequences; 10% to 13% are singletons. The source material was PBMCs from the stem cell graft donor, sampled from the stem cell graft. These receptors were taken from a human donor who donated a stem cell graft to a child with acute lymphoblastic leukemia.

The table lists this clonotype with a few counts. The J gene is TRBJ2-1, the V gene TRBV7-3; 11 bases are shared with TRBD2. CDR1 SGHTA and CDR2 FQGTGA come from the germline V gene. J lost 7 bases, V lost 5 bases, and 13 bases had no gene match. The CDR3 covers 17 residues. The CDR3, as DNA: TGTGCCAGCAGCCCAAGGGCACTAGCGGGAGCCAATAATGAGCAGTTCTTC. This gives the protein CASSPRALAGANNEQFF.

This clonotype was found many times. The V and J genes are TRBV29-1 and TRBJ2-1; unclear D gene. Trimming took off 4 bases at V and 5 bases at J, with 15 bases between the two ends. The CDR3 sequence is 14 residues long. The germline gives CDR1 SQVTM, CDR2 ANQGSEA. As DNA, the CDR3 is TGCAGCGTTGCGCTTGGGTCGAATAACAATGAGCAGTTCTTC. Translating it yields CSVALGSNNNEQFF.

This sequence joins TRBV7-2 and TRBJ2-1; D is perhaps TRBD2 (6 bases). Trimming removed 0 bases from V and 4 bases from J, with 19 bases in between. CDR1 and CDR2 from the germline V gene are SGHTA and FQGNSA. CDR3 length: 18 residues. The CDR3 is CASSLARFPGTPYNEQFF. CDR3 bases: TGTGCCAGCAGCTTAGCCCGGTTCCCCGGGACTCCATACAATGAGCAGTTCTTC.

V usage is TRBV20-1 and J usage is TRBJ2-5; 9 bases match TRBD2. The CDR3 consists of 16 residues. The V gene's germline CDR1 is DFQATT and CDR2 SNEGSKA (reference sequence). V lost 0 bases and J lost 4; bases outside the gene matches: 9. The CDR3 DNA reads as TGCAGTGCTAGAGATCACCAGCGGGAGGATTTAGAGACCCAGTACTTC. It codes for CSARDHQREDLETQYF.

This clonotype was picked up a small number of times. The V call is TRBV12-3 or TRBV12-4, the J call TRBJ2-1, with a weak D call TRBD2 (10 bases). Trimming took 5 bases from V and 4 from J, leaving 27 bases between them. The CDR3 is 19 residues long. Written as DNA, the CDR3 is TGTGCCAGCAGTGGAGGACAGGGGTCTAGCGGGAGCAGTTACAATGAGCAGTTCTTC. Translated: CASSGGQGSSGSSYNEQFF.

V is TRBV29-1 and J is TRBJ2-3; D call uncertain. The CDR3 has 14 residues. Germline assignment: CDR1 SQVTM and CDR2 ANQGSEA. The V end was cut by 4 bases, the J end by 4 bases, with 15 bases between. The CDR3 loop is CSVVARLGSDTQYF. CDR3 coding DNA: TGCAGCGTTGTGGCCCGGTTGGGGTCAGATACGCAGTATTTT.

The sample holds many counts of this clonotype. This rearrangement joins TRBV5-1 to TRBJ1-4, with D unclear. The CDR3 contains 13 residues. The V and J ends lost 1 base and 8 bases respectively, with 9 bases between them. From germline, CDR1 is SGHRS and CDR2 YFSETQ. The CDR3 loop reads CASSLSRHEKLFF. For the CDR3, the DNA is TGCGCCAGCAGCTTGAGTCGGCACGAAAAACTGTTTTTT.